Sequencing of this T cell receptor beta chain was carried out in a study of blood T cell repertoires in COVID-19. Sequencing used immunoSEQ multiplex PCR; TCRdb keeps in-frame clones, though not all of them. The repertoire consists of 350,000 to 450,000 clones, with approximately 91% occurring once and the leading ten covering around 1.5%. V was cut by 2 bases and J by 4 bases, with 11 bases left in between. Looked up from germline, CDR1 is MGHDK and CDR2 is SYGVNS. The CDR3 sequence is 14 residues long. The material sequenced was peripheral blood. The chain combines TRBV25-1 with TRBJ1-2; D is ambiguous. The TCR sequence derives from a woman between 35 and 50 years old with COVID-19, enrolled during active disease. The CDR3 loop is CASSEGDPFYGYTF. The CDR3 DNA is TGTGCCAGCAGTGAAGGAGATCCCTTCTATGGCTACACCTTC.